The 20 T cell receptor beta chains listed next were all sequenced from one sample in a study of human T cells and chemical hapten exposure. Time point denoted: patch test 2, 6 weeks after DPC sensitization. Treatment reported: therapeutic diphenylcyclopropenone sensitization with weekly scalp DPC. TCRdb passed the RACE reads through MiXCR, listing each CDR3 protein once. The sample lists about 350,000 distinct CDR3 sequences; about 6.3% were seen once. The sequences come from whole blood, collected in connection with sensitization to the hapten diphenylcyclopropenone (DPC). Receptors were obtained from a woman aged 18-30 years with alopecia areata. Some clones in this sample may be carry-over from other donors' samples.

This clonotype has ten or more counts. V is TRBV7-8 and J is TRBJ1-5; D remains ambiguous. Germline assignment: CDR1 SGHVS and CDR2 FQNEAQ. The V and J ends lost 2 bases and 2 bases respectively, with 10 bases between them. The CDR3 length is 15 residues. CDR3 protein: CASSLSRAGNQPQHF. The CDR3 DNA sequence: TGTGCCAGCAGCTTAAGTAGGGCTGGCAATCAGCCCCAGCATTTT.

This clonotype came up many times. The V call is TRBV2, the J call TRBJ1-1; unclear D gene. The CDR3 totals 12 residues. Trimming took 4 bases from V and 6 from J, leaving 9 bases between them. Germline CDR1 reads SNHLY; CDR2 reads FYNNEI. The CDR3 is CASSGDLAEAFF. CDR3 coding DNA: TGTGCCAGCAGTGGGGATCTTGCTGAAGCTTTCTTT.

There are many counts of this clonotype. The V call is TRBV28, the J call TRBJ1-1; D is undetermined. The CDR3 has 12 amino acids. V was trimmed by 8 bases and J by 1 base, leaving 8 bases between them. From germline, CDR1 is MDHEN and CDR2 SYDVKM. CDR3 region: CASLQENTEAFF. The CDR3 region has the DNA TGTGCCAGCTTACAAGAGAACACTGAAGCTTTCTTT.

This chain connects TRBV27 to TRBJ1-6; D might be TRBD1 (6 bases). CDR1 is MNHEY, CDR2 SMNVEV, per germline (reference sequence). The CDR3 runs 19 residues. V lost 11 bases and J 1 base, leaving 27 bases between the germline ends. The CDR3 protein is CAESCSGDPQVSYNSPLHF. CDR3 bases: TGTGCCGAATCATGCTCAGGGGACCCCCAGGTTTCCTATAATTCACCCCTCCACTTT.

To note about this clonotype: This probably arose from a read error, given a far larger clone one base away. CDR3 sequence: CASSYAGELFF. In DNA form, the CDR3 reads TGTGCCAGCAGTTACGCCGGGGAGCTGTTTTTT. The chain employs TRBV6-2 or TRBV6-3 and TRBJ2-2; no definite D call. Trimming took 2 bases from V and 6 from J, leaving 1 base between them. Germline V gene sequence: CDR1 MNHEY, CDR2 SVGEGT. This CDR3 spans 11 amino acids.

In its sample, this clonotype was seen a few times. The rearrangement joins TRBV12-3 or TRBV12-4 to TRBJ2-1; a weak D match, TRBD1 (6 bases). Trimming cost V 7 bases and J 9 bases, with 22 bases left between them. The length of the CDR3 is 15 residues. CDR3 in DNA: TGTGCCAGCAACTATGGTGCAGGCAGGGGTAGTGAGCAGTTCTTC. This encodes CASNYGAGRGSEQFF.

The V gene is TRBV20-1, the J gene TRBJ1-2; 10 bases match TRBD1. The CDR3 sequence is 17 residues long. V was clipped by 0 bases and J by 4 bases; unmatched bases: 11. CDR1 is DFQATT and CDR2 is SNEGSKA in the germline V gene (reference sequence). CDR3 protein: CSARDSTTGGAGYGYTF. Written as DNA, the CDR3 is TGCAGTGCTAGAGATTCGACGACAGGGGGCGCAGGCTATGGCTACACCTTC.

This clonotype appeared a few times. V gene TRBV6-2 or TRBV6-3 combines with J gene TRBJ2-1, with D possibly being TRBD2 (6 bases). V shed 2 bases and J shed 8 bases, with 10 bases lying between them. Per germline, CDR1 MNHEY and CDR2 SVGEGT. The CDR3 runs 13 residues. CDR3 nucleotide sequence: TGTGCCAGCAGTTACGGACTAAGGGATGAGCAGTTCTTC. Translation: CASSYGLRDEQFF.

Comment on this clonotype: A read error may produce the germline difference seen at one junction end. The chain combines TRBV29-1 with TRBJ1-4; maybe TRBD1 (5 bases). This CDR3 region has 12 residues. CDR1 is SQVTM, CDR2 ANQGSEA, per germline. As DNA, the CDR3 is TGCAGCATTGAGACAGATAATGAAAAACTGTTTTTT. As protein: CSIETDNEKLFF.

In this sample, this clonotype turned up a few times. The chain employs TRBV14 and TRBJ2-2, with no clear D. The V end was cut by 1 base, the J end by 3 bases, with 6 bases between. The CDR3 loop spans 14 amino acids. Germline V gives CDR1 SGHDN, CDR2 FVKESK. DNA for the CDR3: TGTGCCAGCAGCCAAGTAAGGTACACCGGGGAGCTGTTTTTT. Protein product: CASSQVRYTGELFF.

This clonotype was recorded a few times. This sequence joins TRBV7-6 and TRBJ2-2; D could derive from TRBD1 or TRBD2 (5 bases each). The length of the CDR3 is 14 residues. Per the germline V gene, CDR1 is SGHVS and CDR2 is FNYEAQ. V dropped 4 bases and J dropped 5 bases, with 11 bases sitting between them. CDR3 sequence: CASSSGTKTGELFF. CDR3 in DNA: TGTGCCAGCAGCTCAGGGACCAAGACCGGGGAGCTGTTTTTT.

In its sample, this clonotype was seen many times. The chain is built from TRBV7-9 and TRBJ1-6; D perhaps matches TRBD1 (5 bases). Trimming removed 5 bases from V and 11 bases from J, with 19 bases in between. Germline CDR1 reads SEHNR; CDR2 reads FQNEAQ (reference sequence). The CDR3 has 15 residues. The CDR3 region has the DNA TGTGCCAGCAGCCGAGGGACGGGTGGGGTAGCACCCCTCCACTTT. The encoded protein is CASSRGTGGVAPLHF.

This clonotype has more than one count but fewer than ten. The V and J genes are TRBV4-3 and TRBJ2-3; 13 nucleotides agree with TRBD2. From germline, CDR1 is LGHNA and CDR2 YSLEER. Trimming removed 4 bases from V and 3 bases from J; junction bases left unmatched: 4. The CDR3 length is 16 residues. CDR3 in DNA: TGCGCCAGCAGCCGCACTAGCGGGGGGGCGACAGATACGCAGTATTTT. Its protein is CASSRTSGGATDTQYF.

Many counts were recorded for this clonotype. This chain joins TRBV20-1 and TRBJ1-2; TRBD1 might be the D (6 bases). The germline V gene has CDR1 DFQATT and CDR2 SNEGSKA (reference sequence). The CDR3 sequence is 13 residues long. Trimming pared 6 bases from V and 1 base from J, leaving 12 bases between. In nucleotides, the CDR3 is TGCAGTGCCCGGACAGCTTTTAACTATGGCTACACCTTC. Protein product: CSARTAFNYGYTF.

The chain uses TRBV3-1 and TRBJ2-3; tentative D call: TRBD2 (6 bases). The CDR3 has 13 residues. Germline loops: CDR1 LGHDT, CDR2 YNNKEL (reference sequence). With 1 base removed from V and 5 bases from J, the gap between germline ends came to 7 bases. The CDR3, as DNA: TGTGCCAGCAGCCAAGGTAGCGGAGATACGCAGTATTTT. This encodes CASSQGSGDTQYF.

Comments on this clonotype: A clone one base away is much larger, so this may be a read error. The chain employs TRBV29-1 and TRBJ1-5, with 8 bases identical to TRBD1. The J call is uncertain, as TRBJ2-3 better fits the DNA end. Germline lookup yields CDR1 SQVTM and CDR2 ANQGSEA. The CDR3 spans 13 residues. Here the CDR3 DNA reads TGCAGCGTAGTGACAGGGGCCAATCAGCCCCAGTATTTT. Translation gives CSVVTGANQPQYF.

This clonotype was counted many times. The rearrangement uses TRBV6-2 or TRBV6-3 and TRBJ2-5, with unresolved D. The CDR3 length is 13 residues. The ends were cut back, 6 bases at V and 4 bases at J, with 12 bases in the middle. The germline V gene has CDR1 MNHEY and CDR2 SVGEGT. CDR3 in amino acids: CASRRARGETQYF. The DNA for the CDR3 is TGTGCCAGCAGAAGAGCTAGAGGAGAGACCCAGTACTTC.

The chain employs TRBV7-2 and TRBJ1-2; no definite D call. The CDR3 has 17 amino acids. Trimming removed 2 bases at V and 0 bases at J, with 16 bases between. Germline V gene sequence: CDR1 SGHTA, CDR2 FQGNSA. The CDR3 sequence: CASSLYPRAATNYGYTF. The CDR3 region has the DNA TGTGCCAGCAGCTTATACCCCCGGGCCGCAACTAACTATGGCTACACCTTC.

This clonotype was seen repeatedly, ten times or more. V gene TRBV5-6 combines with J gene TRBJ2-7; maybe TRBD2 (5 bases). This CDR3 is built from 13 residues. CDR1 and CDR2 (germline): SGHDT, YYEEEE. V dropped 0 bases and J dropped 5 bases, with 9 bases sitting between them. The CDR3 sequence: CASSLERVHEQYF. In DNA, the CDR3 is TGTGCCAGCAGCTTGGAGAGGGTACACGAGCAGTACTTC.

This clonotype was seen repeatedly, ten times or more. CDR3 sequence (DNA): TGTGCCAGCAGGCGGGACAGGGACGGCCAGCCCCAGCATTTT. Residues: CASRRDRDGQPQHF. The chain uses TRBV6-5 and TRBJ1-5; 9 nucleotides line up with TRBD1. CDR3 size: 14 residues. V shed 6 bases, J shed 7 bases, and the junction held 7 bases outside the gene matches. Per germline, CDR1 MNHEY and CDR2 SVGAGI.